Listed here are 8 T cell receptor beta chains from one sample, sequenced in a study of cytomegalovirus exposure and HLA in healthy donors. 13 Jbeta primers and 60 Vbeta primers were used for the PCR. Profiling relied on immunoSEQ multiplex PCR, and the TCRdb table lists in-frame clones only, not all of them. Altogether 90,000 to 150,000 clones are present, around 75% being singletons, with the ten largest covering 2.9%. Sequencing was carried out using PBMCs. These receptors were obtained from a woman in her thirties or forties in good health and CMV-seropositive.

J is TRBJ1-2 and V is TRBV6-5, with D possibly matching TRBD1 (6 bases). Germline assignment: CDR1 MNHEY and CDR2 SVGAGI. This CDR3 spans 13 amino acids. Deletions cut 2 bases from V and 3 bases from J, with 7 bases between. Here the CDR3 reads CASSYRTDYGYTF. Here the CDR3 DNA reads TGTGCCAGCAGTTACAGGACAGACTATGGCTACACCTTC.

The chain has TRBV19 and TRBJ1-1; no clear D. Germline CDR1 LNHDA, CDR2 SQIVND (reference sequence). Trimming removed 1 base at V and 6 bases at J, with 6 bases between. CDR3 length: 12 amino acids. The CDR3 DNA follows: TGTGCCAGTAGTATAGGGCTTGCTGAAGCTTTCTTT. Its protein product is CASSIGLAEAFF.

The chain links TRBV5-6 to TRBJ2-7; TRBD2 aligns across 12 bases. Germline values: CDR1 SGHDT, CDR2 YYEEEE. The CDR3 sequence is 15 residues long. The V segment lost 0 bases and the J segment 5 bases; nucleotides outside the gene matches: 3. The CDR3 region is CASSLASGGDHEQYF. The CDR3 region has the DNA TGTGCCAGCAGCTTGGCTAGCGGGGGGGACCACGAGCAGTACTTC.

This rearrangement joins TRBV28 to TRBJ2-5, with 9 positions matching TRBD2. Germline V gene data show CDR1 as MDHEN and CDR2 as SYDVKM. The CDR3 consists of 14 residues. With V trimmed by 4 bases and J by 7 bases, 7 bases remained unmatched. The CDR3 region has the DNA TGTGCCAGCAGTTACCGCACGCGGGAGGGGACCCAGTACTTC. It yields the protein CASSYRTREGTQYF. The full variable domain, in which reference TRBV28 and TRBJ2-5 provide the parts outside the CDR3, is DVKVTQSSRYLVKRTGEKVFLECVQDMDHENMFWYRQDPGLGLRLIYFSYDVKMKEKGDIPEGYSVSREKKERFSLILESASTNQTSMYLCASSYRTREGTQYFGPGTRLLVL.

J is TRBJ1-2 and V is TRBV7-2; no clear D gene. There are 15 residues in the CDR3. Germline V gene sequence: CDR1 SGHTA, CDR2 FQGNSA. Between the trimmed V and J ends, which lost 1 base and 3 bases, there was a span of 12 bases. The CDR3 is CASSLVQSGYYGYTF. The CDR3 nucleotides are TGTGCCAGCAGCTTAGTTCAGTCAGGATACTATGGCTACACCTTC.

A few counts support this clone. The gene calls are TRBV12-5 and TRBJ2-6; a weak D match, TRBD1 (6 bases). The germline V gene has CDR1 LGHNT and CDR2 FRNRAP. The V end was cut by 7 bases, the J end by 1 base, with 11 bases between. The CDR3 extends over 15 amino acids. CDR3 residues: CASATQGSGANVLTF. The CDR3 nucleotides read TGTGCTAGTGCCACACAGGGATCTGGGGCCAACGTCCTGACTTTC.

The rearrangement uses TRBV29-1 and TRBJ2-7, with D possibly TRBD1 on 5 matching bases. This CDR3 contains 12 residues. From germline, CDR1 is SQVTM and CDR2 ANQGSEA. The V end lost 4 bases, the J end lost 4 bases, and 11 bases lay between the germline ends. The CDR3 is CSVVSGIYEQYF. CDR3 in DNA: TGCAGCGTTGTCTCAGGGATTTACGAGCAGTACTTC.

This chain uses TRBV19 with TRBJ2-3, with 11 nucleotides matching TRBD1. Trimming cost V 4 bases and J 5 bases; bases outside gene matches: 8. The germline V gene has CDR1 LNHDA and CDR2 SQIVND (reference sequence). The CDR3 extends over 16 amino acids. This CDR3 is CASSTRTGGRGDTQYF. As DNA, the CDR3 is TGTGCCAGTAGTACACGGACAGGGGGCCGGGGAGATACGCAGTATTTT.